The 20 T cell receptor beta chains given below trace back to one sample, sequenced in a study of cytomegalovirus exposure and HLA in healthy donors. This table comes from immunoSEQ multiplex PCR, and its TCRdb copy is limited to in-frame clones, with some not included. The repertoire holds more than 90,000 clones, 80% to 95% seen once, with about 1% in the top ten. The specimen was PBMCs. The receptors were sampled from a woman under 40 in good health and CMV-seropositive.

The J gene is TRBJ2-5, the V gene TRBV4-3, with 11 positions matching TRBD1. Matching the DNA end better, TRBJ2-7 makes the J call doubtful. This CDR3 is built from 15 residues. Per germline, CDR1 LGHNA and CDR2 YSLEER. The CDR3: CASSQEGQGAYEQYF. The CDR3 region has the DNA TGCGCCAGCAGCCAAGAAGGACAGGGGGCGTACGAGCAGTACTTC.

The chain recombines TRBV19 with TRBJ2-2; 10 bases are shared with TRBD2. The CDR3 covers 15 residues. With 6 bases clipped from V and 2 bases from J, the junction kept 3 bases outside the gene matches. Germline-derived CDR1 and CDR2 are LNHDA and SQIVND (reference sequence). DNA of the CDR3: TGTGCCAGTAGAGGACTAGCGGCCAACACCGGGGAGCTGTTTTTT. Translated, it gives CASRGLAANTGELFF.

V is TRBV20-1 and J is TRBJ1-2; 7 bases agree with TRBD1. The CDR3 consists of 11 residues. Trimming took 6 bases from V and 2 from J; bases not matched to a gene: 0. The germline V gene has CDR1 DFQATT and CDR2 SNEGSKA (reference sequence). DNA for the CDR3: TGCAGTGCACAGGGGAACTATGGCTACACCTTC. The encoded protein is CSAQGNYGYTF.

As to this clone: This sample also contains other DNA sequences that code for the same CDR3. The gene calls are TRBV19 and TRBJ2-7; 10 bases match TRBD2. Germline V gene sequence: CDR1 LNHDA, CDR2 SQIVND (reference sequence). V was pared by 7 bases and J by 3 bases, with 3 bases of the junction left unmatched. The CDR3 has 13 amino acids. The CDR3 nucleotides are TGTGCCAGTACGGGACTAGCGCACTACGAGCAGTACTTC. It is translated as CASTGLAHYEQYF.

The chain has TRBV7-9 and TRBJ1-2, with D possibly matching TRBD1 (5 bases). Trimming removed 4 bases at V and 6 bases at J, with 15 bases between. Germline V lookup: CDR1 SEHNR, CDR2 FQNEAQ (reference sequence). This CDR3 contains 14 residues. The CDR3 DNA reads as TGTGCCAGCAGCTCGTCTGGGGGGTTCGATGGCTACACCTTC. Amino acids: CASSSSGGFDGYTF.

The V gene is TRBV9, the J gene TRBJ2-3; TRBD2 agrees at 15 bases. Trimming at V came to 2 bases and at J to 3 bases, leaving 7 bases not matched to a gene. This CDR3 has 18 residues. CDR1 and CDR2 from the germline V gene are SGDLS and YYNGEE. The CDR3 spells CASSVGLAGGRRTDTQYF. The CDR3 coding sequence is TGTGCCAGCAGCGTCGGACTAGCGGGAGGGCGAAGAACAGATACGCAGTATTTT. Combining the CDR3 with reference TRBV9 and TRBJ2-3 gives the whole variable domain DSGVTQTPKHLITATGQRVTLRCSPRSGDLSVYWYQQSLDQGLQFLIQYYNGEERAKGNILERFSAQQFPDLHSELNLSSLELGDSALYFCASSVGLAGGRRTDTQYFGPGTRLTVL.

The V call is TRBV19, the J call TRBJ2-1; TRBD2 matches 11 bases. The V gene end was trimmed by 3 bases and the J gene end by 3 bases; junction bases not matched to a gene: 4. CDR1 and CDR2 (germline): LNHDA, SQIVND (reference sequence). CDR3 length equals 16 residues. Here the CDR3 reads CASSMLAGGNYNEQFF. DNA for the CDR3: TGTGCCAGTAGTATGTTAGCGGGAGGGAACTACAATGAGCAGTTCTTC.

V and J are TRBV5-4 and TRBJ1-5; D remains unclear. The CDR3 is 14 amino acids. Germline CDR1 SGHNT, CDR2 YYREEE (reference sequence). Deletions cut 2 bases from V and 0 bases from J, with 6 bases between. The CDR3 DNA reads TGTGCCAGCAGCTTACCCGGTAGCAATCAGCCCCAGCATTTT. Translated, it gives CASSLPGSNQPQHF.

The genes are TRBV4-3 and TRBJ2-3; 9 bases map to TRBD2. This CDR3 comprises 18 residues. The junction had 14 bases not matched to a gene; V was cut back by 5 bases and J by 2 bases. The germline gives CDR1 LGHNA, CDR2 YSLEER. The DNA for the CDR3 is TGCGCCAGCAGCTCAAGCACCCCCGGACTAGCGTACACAGATACGCAGTATTTT. Translation gives CASSSSTPGLAYTDTQYF.

This chain joins TRBV5-1 and TRBJ2-7; 8 bases fit TRBD2. With 4 bases clipped from V and 3 bases from J, the junction kept 3 bases outside the gene matches. Germline-derived CDR1 and CDR2 are SGHRS and YFSETQ. The CDR3 is 13 amino acids. CDR3 in amino acids: CASSPGGLYEQYF. CDR3 in DNA: TGCGCCAGCAGCCCGGGGGGGCTCTACGAGCAGTACTTC.

The chain is built from TRBV4-1 and TRBJ1-3; D is unclear. Germline CDR1 and CDR2: MGHRA and YSYEKL. There are 20 residues in the CDR3. Deletions cut 1 base from V and 0 bases from J, with 22 bases between. The CDR3 sequence: CASSQGELAVVSSSGNTIYF. In nucleotides, the CDR3 is TGCGCCAGCAGCCAAGGAGAGTTGGCGGTGGTTTCGAGCTCTGGAAACACCATATATTTT.

The chain employs TRBV4-3 and TRBJ2-7; TRBD1 matches at 8 bases. This CDR3 has 13 amino acids. V shed 5 bases and J 3 bases; nucleotides not matched to a gene: 3. Germline assignment: CDR1 LGHNA and CDR2 YSLEER. The CDR3 sequence: CASSSDRGYEQYF. For the CDR3, the DNA is TGCGCCAGCAGCTCAGACAGGGGCTACGAGCAGTACTTC.

CDR3 amino acids: CASSFRLAGVRAYNEQFF. The CDR3 DNA is TGTGCCAGCAGCTTCCGACTAGCGGGAGTTAGGGCCTACAATGAGCAGTTCTTC. The chain is built from TRBV7-9 and TRBJ2-1; 12 nucleotides align to TRBD2. This CDR3 region has 18 residues. The junction had 8 bases not matched to a gene; V was cut back by 3 bases and J by 2 bases. Germline loops: CDR1 SEHNR, CDR2 FQNEAQ (reference sequence).

This clone appeared a few times. The chain carries TRBV28 and TRBJ2-2, with 16 positions matching TRBD2. In germline, CDR1 is MDHEN, CDR2 SYDVKM. This CDR3 has 22 residues. J lost 1 base, V lost 3 bases, and 14 bases had no gene match. In DNA, the CDR3 is TGTGCCAGCAGTTTTTTCACGGCCCCGGGACTAGCGGGAGGGGAGAACACCGGGGAGCTGTTTTTT. Protein product: CASSFFTAPGLAGGENTGELFF.

The V call is TRBV11-2, the J call TRBJ2-5; possibly TRBD1 for D (7 bases). Trimming took off 1 base at V and 5 bases at J, with 14 bases between the two ends. Germline V gene sequence: CDR1 SGHAT, CDR2 FQNNGV. The CDR3 extends over 15 amino acids. CDR3 amino acids: CASSLGGGGLETQYF. The CDR3 DNA sequence: TGTGCCAGCAGCTTAGGCGGAGGGGGCCTGGAGACCCAGTACTTC.

V is TRBV5-4 and J is TRBJ2-5; TRBD2 aligns across 7 bases. Germline V gives CDR1 SGHNT, CDR2 YYREEE (reference sequence). The CDR3 has 15 residues. The ends lost 7 bases at V and 1 base at J; junction bases unmatched: 10. The CDR3 reads CASQARSGVQETQYF. The DNA of the CDR3 is TGTGCCAGCCAAGCCCGCAGCGGGGTCCAAGAGACCCAGTACTTC.

The V and J genes are TRBV29-1 and TRBJ2-7; the match to TRBD2 covers 8 bases. Trimming removed 0 bases from V and 4 bases from J; junction bases left unmatched: 5. The CDR3 loop spans 14 amino acids. Germline CDR1 and CDR2: SQVTM and ANQGSEA. As DNA, the CDR3 is TGCAGCGTTGAAGATCGGGAGGGCCTTTACGAGCAGTACTTC. This gives the protein CSVEDREGLYEQYF.

The chain employs TRBV7-2 and TRBJ2-7; TRBD2 agrees at 11 bases. Trimming took 5 bases from V and 4 from J; bases not matched to a gene: 7. The CDR3 consists of 15 residues. Germline loops: CDR1 SGHTA, CDR2 FQGNSA. The CDR3 region is CASSTQLAGAYEQYF. The CDR3 DNA is TGTGCCAGCAGCACTCAACTAGCGGGAGCATACGAGCAGTACTTC. Together with reference TRBV7-2 and TRBJ2-7, the CDR3 gives the full variable domain: GAGVSQSPSNKVTEKGKDVELRCDPISGHTALYWYRQSLGQGLEFLIYFQGNSAPDKSGLPSDRFSAERTGGSVSTLTIQRTQQEDSAVYLCASSTQLAGAYEQYFGPGTRLTVT.

This clone was observed once. The V call is TRBV5-4, the J call TRBJ2-7; 9 bases map to TRBD2. CDR3 size: 15 residues. Germline trimming cut 0 bases from V and 2 bases from J; bases unmatched to any gene: 3. Looked up from germline, CDR1 is SGHNT and CDR2 is YYREEE (reference sequence). The DNA of the CDR3 is TGTGCCAGCAGCTTGGGGCCTAGCGGGGCCTACGAGCAGTACTTC. Translating gives CASSLGPSGAYEQYF.

The chain is built from TRBV6-5 and TRBJ1-2; 8 bases align to TRBD1. This CDR3 comprises 14 residues. The V segment lost 5 bases and the J segment 6 bases; nucleotides outside the gene matches: 8. Germline V CDR1 and CDR2: MNHEY, SVGAGI. CDR3 sequence (DNA): TGTGCCAGCAGTCGACAGGGGTTGCGAAATGGCTACACCTTC. Translating gives CASSRQGLRNGYTF.